This entry lists 24 T cell receptor beta chains sequenced from one sample in a study of cytomegalovirus exposure and HLA in healthy donors. Primers for the PCR totalled 60 Vbeta and 13 Jbeta. The table came from immunoSEQ multiplex PCR; TCRdb's copy has only in-frame clones and leaves some out. The table includes roughly 98,000 clones, roughly 77% detected once. What was sequenced was PBMCs. These receptors were taken from a man aged 35 to 55 in good health and CMV-seronegative.

The genes are TRBV29-1 and TRBJ1-2; a weak D match, TRBD1 (6 bases). This CDR3 region has 12 residues. The ends were cut back, 6 bases at V and 7 bases at J, with 15 bases in the middle. The germline V gene encodes CDR1 SQVTM and CDR2 ANQGSEA. CDR3 sequence: CSVLRGRGGYTF. CDR3 DNA sequence: TGCAGCGTCCTCAGGGGAAGGGGTGGCTACACCTTC.

CDR3 loop: CASSKTGFLGETQYF. The CDR3 DNA follows: TGTGCCAGCAGCAAAACGGGATTTTTGGGGGAGACCCAGTACTTC. This chain links TRBV5-6 with TRBJ2-5; possible D gene TRBD2, 5 bases. Trimming took 4 bases from V and 5 from J, leaving 18 bases between them. The CDR3 is 15 residues long. Germline V gives CDR1 SGHDT, CDR2 YYEEEE.

The chain uses TRBV7-9 and TRBJ1-3; TRBD1 matches at 10 bases. The length of the CDR3 is 18 residues. The V segment lost 6 bases and the J segment 2 bases; nucleotides outside the gene matches: 13. Germline values: CDR1 SEHNR, CDR2 FQNEAQ (reference sequence). The CDR3 spells CASRLRTGTGEPGNTIYF. CDR3 bases: TGTGCCAGCAGACTGCGGACCGGGACAGGGGAACCTGGAAACACCATATATTTT.

The chain employs TRBV7-2 and TRBJ1-6; D might be TRBD1 (5 bases). The CDR3 totals 15 residues. Germline V gene lookup returns CDR1 SGHTA and CDR2 FQGNSA. Trimming left V 5 bases short and J 0 bases short, with 8 bases between. The CDR3 here is CASSRQSSYNSPLHF. In DNA form, the CDR3 reads TGTGCCAGCAGCCGACAGAGCTCCTATAATTCACCCCTCCACTTT.

This chain joins TRBV6-1 and TRBJ1-1, with TRBD1 as a possible D gene (5 bases). The germline V and J ends were trimmed by 5 bases and 5 bases, with 15 bases remaining between them. CDR3 size: 14 residues. The germline gives CDR1 MNHNS, CDR2 SASEGT. Here the CDR3 reads CASSSGGGWTEAFF. In nucleotides, the CDR3 is TGTGCCAGCAGTTCTGGGGGGGGGTGGACTGAAGCTTTCTTT.

This clone was counted between two and nine times. The chain couples TRBV5-1 to TRBJ2-1, with 10 bases fitting TRBD1. The CDR3 consists of 13 residues. Germline CDR1 reads SGHRS; CDR2 reads YFSETQ. The ends lost 6 bases at V and 8 bases at J; junction bases unmatched: 5. CDR3 coding DNA: TGCGCCAGCACCGGGACAGGGGTCCATGAGCAGTTCTTC. Amino acids: CASTGTGVHEQFF.

The chain recombines TRBV2 with TRBJ2-5; D possibly corresponds to TRBD1 (5 bases). The CDR3 has 13 amino acids. V gave up 7 bases and J gave up 3 bases, with 12 bases separating them. Germline V gives CDR1 SNHLY, CDR2 FYNNEI. The CDR3: CASMVGREETQYF. The CDR3 bases are TGTGCCAGCATGGTGGGCAGGGAAGAGACCCAGTACTTC.

This clone was seen only a few times. The CDR3, as DNA: TGCGCCAGCAGCACGGGACAGGTCCCAATAGCCAAAAACATTCAGTACTTC. It is translated as CASSTGQVPIAKNIQYF. The V and J genes are TRBV5-1 and TRBJ2-4; 8 bases match TRBD1. Germline CDR1 reads SGHRS; CDR2 reads YFSETQ. Unmatched junction bases numbered 9, after V lost 4 bases and J lost 0 bases. CDR3 size: 17 residues.

CDR3 DNA: TGTGCCAGCAGCGGGAGGGGGGATTATGGCTACACCTTC. Translation: CASSGRGDYGYTF. The genes are TRBV5-5 and TRBJ1-2; maybe TRBD1 (6 bases). The CDR3 has 13 amino acids. From germline, CDR1 is SGHKS and CDR2 YYEKEE (reference sequence). V was clipped by 4 bases and J by 5 bases, with 12 bases between them.

The chain uses TRBV7-8 and TRBJ2-5, with D possibly TRBD1 on 7 matching bases. V was trimmed by 1 base and J by 13 bases, leaving 28 bases between them. The CDR3 is 17 amino acids. Germline V gene lookup returns CDR1 SGHVS and CDR2 FQNEAQ. The CDR3 reads CASSLEGRGQPRGVSYF. The CDR3 DNA follows: TGTGCCAGCAGCTTAGAGGGCCGGGGACAGCCGAGGGGGGTATCGTACTTC.

The chain carries TRBV4-3 and TRBJ1-1, with a weak D call TRBD1 (5 bases). This CDR3 has 14 residues. The germline gives CDR1 LGHNA, CDR2 YSLEER. V lost 3 bases to trimming and J lost 0 bases, with 8 bases between them. Written as DNA, the CDR3 is TGCGCCAGCAGCCAGGGACTGTTGAACACTGAAGCTTTCTTT. Amino acids: CASSQGLLNTEAFF.

This clone occurred a few times. The V and J genes are TRBV6-1 and TRBJ1-6, with 9 positions matching TRBD1. Germline loops: CDR1 MNHNS, CDR2 SASEGT. Trimming removed 6 bases from V and 8 bases from J; junction bases left unmatched: 8. This CDR3 has 15 residues. The CDR3 region is CASSATDRGDSPLHF. The CDR3 nucleotides read TGTGCCAGCAGCGCTACGGACAGGGGAGATTCACCCCTCCACTTT.

V gene TRBV19 combines with J gene TRBJ2-7, with 8 bases identical to TRBD1. Germline CDR1 and CDR2: LNHDA and SQIVND (reference sequence). The J segment lost 4 bases and the V segment lost 5 bases, leaving 10 bases of the junction unmatched. The CDR3 has 15 residues. The CDR3 sequence is CASSADRDRKYEQYF. The CDR3, as DNA: TGTGCCAGTAGTGCAGACCGGGACAGGAAGTACGAGCAGTACTTC.

The rearrangement links TRBV7-2 to TRBJ2-3; 7 bases align to TRBD2. This CDR3 is 14 amino acids long. Trimming cost V 5 bases and J 2 bases; bases outside gene matches: 4. Per the germline V gene, CDR1 is SGHTA and CDR2 is FQGNSA. CDR3 nucleotide sequence: TGTGCCAGCAGCCCTGGGACTATCACAGATACGCAGTATTTT. It codes for CASSPGTITDTQYF.

The V call is TRBV6-6, the J call TRBJ2-1; D perhaps matches TRBD2 (7 bases). The CDR3 length is 12 residues. Trimming cost V 8 bases and J 5 bases, with 10 bases left between them. The V gene's germline CDR1 is MNHNY and CDR2 SVGAGI (reference sequence). The CDR3 reads CASGGANNEQFF. For the CDR3, the DNA is TGTGCCAGCGGGGGGGCAAACAATGAGCAGTTCTTC.

The gene calls are TRBV7-2 and TRBJ1-5; 11 bases map to TRBD1. The germline CDR1 and CDR2 sequences are SGHTA and FQGNSA. This CDR3 is 13 amino acids long. The V and J ends lost 8 bases and 6 bases, in that order; junction bases with no gene match: 3. The CDR3 sequence: CASGDRGFQPQHF. CDR3 DNA: TGTGCCAGCGGGGACAGGGGGTTTCAGCCCCAGCATTTT.

This sequence joins TRBV15 and TRBJ2-7, with 9 bases that match TRBD1. The ends lost 5 bases at V and 6 bases at J; junction bases unmatched: 11. The length of the CDR3 is 15 residues. CDR1 is LNHNV, CDR2 YYDKDF, per germline (reference sequence). The CDR3 sequence: CATSPGGTGLGEQYF. In DNA, the CDR3 is TGTGCCACCAGCCCAGGCGGGACAGGGCTCGGCGAGCAGTACTTC.

This clone was detected only a few times. The J gene is TRBJ1-2, the V gene TRBV30; 9 positions agree with TRBD1. V gave up 3 bases and J gave up 7 bases; unmatched junction bases: 9. The CDR3 covers 14 residues. Germline V lookup: CDR1 GTSNPN, CDR2 SVGIG (reference sequence). The CDR3 nucleotides read TGTGCCTGGAGCAATCCCGGGACAGGGATTGGCTACACCTTC. Protein: CAWSNPGTGIGYTF. Drawing the rest from reference TRBV30 and TRBJ1-2, the complete variable domain is SQTIHQWPATLVQPVGSPLSLECTVEGTSNPNLYWYRQAAGRGLQLLFYSVGIGQISSEVPQNLSASRPQDRQFILSSKKLLLSDSGFYLCAWSNPGTGIGYTFGSGTRLTVV.

This clone was detected a few times. The chain combines TRBV10-3 with TRBJ1-5; tentative D call: TRBD1 (6 bases). CDR3 length: 15 residues. With 0 bases removed from V and 3 bases from J, the gap between germline ends came to 9 bases. Germline CDR1 ENHRY, CDR2 SYGVKD. The CDR3 nucleotides read TGTGCCATCAGTGAGTCGGGGGACAACAATCAGCCCCAGCATTTT. It yields the protein CAISESGDNNQPQHF.

This chain connects TRBV7-2 to TRBJ1-3; D gene ambiguous. Trimming shortened V by 4 bases and J by 5 bases, and 6 bases separated the two germline ends. Germline assignment: CDR1 SGHTA and CDR2 FQGNSA. This CDR3 comprises 12 residues. CDR3 amino acids: CASSSLRNTIYF. Here the CDR3 DNA reads TGTGCCAGCAGCTCCCTCCGAAACACCATATATTTT.

This clone was observed once. V is TRBV5-4 and J is TRBJ2-7; no clear D gene. Germline values: CDR1 SGHNT, CDR2 YYREEE (reference sequence). CDR3 length: 14 residues. V was shortened by 2 bases and J by 1 base, with 10 bases between the two germline ends. The CDR3 coding sequence is TGTGCCAGCAGCTTCGGCGGAACTTCCTACGAGCAGTACTTC. This encodes CASSFGGTSYEQYF.

As DNA, the CDR3 is TGCGCCAGCAGCTTGGACAGCTATTCACCCCTCCACTTT. Amino acid sequence: CASSLDSYSPLHF. This sequence joins TRBV5-1 and TRBJ1-6, with D unresolved. The CDR3 extends over 13 amino acids. Trimming pared 0 bases from V and 8 bases from J, leaving 6 bases between. Germline values: CDR1 SGHRS, CDR2 YFSETQ.

The rearrangement links TRBV7-6 to TRBJ2-5; a weak D match, TRBD1 (6 bases). The J call may be mistaken, given a closer DNA end match to TRBJ2-7. This CDR3 has 14 amino acids. Germline CDR1 reads SGHVS; CDR2 reads FNYEAQ. CDR3 sequence (DNA): TGTGCCAGCAGCTCAACGGACAGTACCTACGAGCAGTACTTC. Translation gives CASSSTDSTYEQYF.

The chain recombines TRBV7-9 with TRBJ2-1; 12 bases align to TRBD1. Germline trimming cut 4 bases from V and 9 bases from J; bases unmatched to any gene: 10. Germline V gives CDR1 SEHNR, CDR2 FQNEAQ (reference sequence). The CDR3 runs 16 residues. CDR3 sequence: CASSSFPGQGASEQFF. The CDR3 bases are TGTGCCAGCAGCTCATTCCCGGGACAGGGGGCGAGTGAGCAGTTCTTC.